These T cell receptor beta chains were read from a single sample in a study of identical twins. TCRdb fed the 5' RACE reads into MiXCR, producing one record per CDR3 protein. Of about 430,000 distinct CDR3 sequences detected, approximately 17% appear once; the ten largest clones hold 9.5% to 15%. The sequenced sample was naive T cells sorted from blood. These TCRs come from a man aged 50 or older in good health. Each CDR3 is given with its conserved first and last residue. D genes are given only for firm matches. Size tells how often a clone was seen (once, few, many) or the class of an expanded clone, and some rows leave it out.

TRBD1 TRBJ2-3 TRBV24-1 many TGTGCCACCAGTGATACGGGACAGGGAAGTGCAGATACGCAGTATTTT CATSDTGQGSADTQYF
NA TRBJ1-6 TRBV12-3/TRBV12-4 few TGTGCCAGCAGTTTAAAAACAGGGAATACTTCACCCCTCCACTTT CASSLKTGNTSPLHF
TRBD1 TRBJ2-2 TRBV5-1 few TGCGCCAGCAGCTTGGATGCAGGGGGACACACCGGGGAGCTGTTTTTT CASSLDAGGHTGELFF
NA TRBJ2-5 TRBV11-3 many TGTGCCAGCAGCTTAGATGTTGGGGAGACCCAGTACTTC CASSLDVGETQYF
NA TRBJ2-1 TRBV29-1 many TGCAGCGTGAGCCCAACTAGTAGTGAGCAGTTCTTC CSVSPTSSEQFF
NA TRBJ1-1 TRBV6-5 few TGTGCCAGCAGTTACTCGGGGAGGAGAGGCACTGAAGCTTTCTTT CASSYSGRRGTEAFF
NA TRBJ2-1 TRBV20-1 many TGCAGTGCTAGGAGGGGGGTCTCCTACAATGAGCAGTTCTTC CSARRGVSYNEQFF
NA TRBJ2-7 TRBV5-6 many TGTGCCAGCAGCCCTGACGAGGGTTCCTACGAGCAGTACTTC CASSPDEGSYEQYF
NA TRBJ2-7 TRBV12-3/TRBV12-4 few TGTGCCAGCACTTTTAGCATGGACAGAAACTACGAGCAGTACTTC CASTFSMDRNYEQYF
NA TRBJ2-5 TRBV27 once TGTGCCAGCGCCCCCCGACCGAGAAGGGAGACCCAGTACTTC CASAPRPRRETQYF
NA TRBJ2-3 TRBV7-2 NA TGTGCCAGCAGATTAACTAGCACAGGGGATACGCAGTATTTT CASRLTSTGDTQYF
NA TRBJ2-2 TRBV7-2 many TGTGCCAGCAGCCTTAGGACAAGCAACACCGGGGAGCTGTTTTTT CASSLRTSNTGELFF
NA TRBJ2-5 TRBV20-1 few TGCAGTGCTAGAGATCGGGCAGACCAAGAGACCCAGTACTTC CSARDRADQETQYF
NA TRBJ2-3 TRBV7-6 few TGTGCCAGCAGCCTGAGACGGACACTGTCGGGCACAGATACGCAGTATTTT CASSLRRTLSGTDTQYF
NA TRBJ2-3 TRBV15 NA TGTGCCACCAGCAGAGGTCCCCCCATCACAGATACGCAGTATTTT CATSRGPPITDTQYF
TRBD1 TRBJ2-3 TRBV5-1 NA TGCGCCAGCAGTTTCGATTGGACAGGCTCGAACACAGATACGCAGTATTTT CASSFDWTGSNTDTQYF
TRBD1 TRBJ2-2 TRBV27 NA TGTGCCAGCAGTTTAAAGGGGACAGGGAGAGGCGGGGAGCTGTTTTTT CASSLKGTGRGGELFF
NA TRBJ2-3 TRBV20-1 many TGCAGTGCTAGTGCCCCTGACCTTTACACAGATACGCAGTATTTT CSASAPDLYTDTQYF
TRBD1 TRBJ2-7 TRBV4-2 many TGTGCCAGCAGCCAACCGGGACAGCAAGACTACGAGCAGTACTTC CASSQPGQQDYEQYF
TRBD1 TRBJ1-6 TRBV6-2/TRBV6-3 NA TGTGCCAGCACCCCGGGACAGAAAACGGGGTCACCCCTCCACTTT CASTPGQKTGSPLHF